This TCR beta chain is drawn from a study of a mutant IDH1 vaccine in newly diagnosed glioma. TCRdb's copy holds only in-frame clones and misses some; the assay was immunoSEQ multiplex PCR. The repertoire has roughly 34,000 clones, around nine tenths of them found once; the top ten carry about 11%. The CDR3 consists of 13 residues. Germline-derived CDR1 and CDR2 are SQVTM and ANQGSEA. V dropped 4 bases and J dropped 6 bases, with 16 bases sitting between them. Turning to this clone: Antigen: not known.

As to time point: week 47, end of study. In every dose of vaccine, 300 ug of mutant IDH1 20-mer peptide was given alongside topical imiquimod. The material sequenced was PBMCs, taken from a glioma patient whose treatment included an IDH1 peptide vaccine. This receptor was identified in a woman aged 25 to 39 with glioma. The chain uses TRBV29-1 and TRBJ2-7, with D uncertain. The CDR3 bases are TGCAGCGTTGCCGGCAAGGAGTGGTCCGAGCAGTACTTC. Protein product: CSVAGKEWSEQYF.